The 31 T cell receptor beta chains below all came from one sample that was sequenced in a study of T cell repertoires in cytomegalovirus infection. Their specific antigens are unknown. TCRdb re-analysed the reads in MiXCR, keeping a single row per CDR3 protein. The profile shows over 100,000 distinct CDR3 sequences, 25% to 35% of them singletons. The sequenced sample was CD8+ T cells from cultured PBMCs, obtained from culture after CMV antigen stimulation. These receptors were taken from a human donor in good health (CMV status not recorded). Some clones in this sample may be carry-over from other donors' samples.

V and J are TRBV12-3 or TRBV12-4 and TRBJ2-7; 7 bases line up with TRBD1. The CDR3 sequence is 14 residues long. V lost 3 bases to trimming and J lost 1 base; unmatched junction nucleotides: 3. The CDR3 DNA sequence: TGTGCCAGCAGTTTCTGGGACAGATCCTACGAGCAGTACTTC. It translates to CASSFWDRSYEQYF.

There are a few counts of this clonotype. The genes are TRBV7-9 and TRBJ1-1; D is uncertain. The V gene's germline CDR1 is SEHNR and CDR2 FQNEAQ (reference sequence). CDR3 length: 15 residues. Trimming pared 1 base from V and 5 bases from J, leaving 14 bases between. For the CDR3, the DNA is TGTGCCAGCAGCTTAGGGATGGAGGGATGGACTGAAGCTTTCTTT. Translating it yields CASSLGMEGWTEAFF.

This clonotype was counted a few times. CDR3: CSALKRGAYNEQFF. The CDR3 DNA reads as TGCAGTGCTTTGAAGCGGGGGGCCTACAATGAGCAGTTCTTC. The chain couples TRBV20-1 to TRBJ2-1; 9 bases line up with TRBD2. The CDR3 has 14 amino acids. V was clipped by 5 bases and J by 2 bases; unmatched bases: 4. Germline CDR1 is DFQATT and CDR2 is SNEGSKA (reference sequence).

Ten or more counts support this clonotype. The V call is TRBV7-9, the J call TRBJ1-4; 7 bases are shared with TRBD1. After removal of 5 bases from V and 2 bases from J, the junction contained 8 bases not matched to a gene. Germline V CDR1 and CDR2: SEHNR, FQNEAQ (reference sequence). The CDR3 length is 16 residues. CDR3 sequence (DNA): TGTGCCAGCAGCCCACCAGGGGGGGGCACTAATGAAAAACTGTTTTTT. This sequence encodes CASSPPGGGTNEKLFF. The variable domain in full, with the rest retrieved from reference TRBV7-9 and TRBJ1-4, is DTGVSQNPRHKITKRGQNVTFRCDPISEHNRLYWYRQTLGQGPEFLTYFQNEAQLEKSRLLSDRFSAERPKGSFSTLEIQRTEQGDSAMYLCASSPPGGGTNEKLFFGSGTQLSVL.

In this sample, this clonotype turned up many times. The gene calls are TRBV19 and TRBJ2-2; 9 nucleotides align to TRBD1. The CDR3 totals 14 residues. CDR1 and CDR2 (germline): LNHDA, SQIVND (reference sequence). Losses at the gene ends were 3 bases for V and 7 bases for J; bases not matched to a gene: 3. The CDR3 DNA reads TGTGCCAGTAGTATCACAGGGGGCAGCGGGGAGCTGTTTTTT. This translates into CASSITGGSGELFF.

This clonotype was counted between two and nine times. V and J are TRBV19 and TRBJ1-1; perhaps TRBD1 as D (5 bases). The CDR3 covers 14 residues. V dropped 3 bases and J dropped 6 bases, with 14 bases sitting between them. Per germline, CDR1 LNHDA and CDR2 SQIVND (reference sequence). The CDR3 coding sequence is TGTGCCAGTAGTATCTGGGGGGATAGGTCTGAAGCTTTCTTT. It encodes CASSIWGDRSEAFF.

There are a few counts of this clonotype. J is TRBJ2-7 and V is TRBV5-6, with TRBD2 matching over 8 bases. CDR3 length: 16 residues. V shed 0 bases and J 2 bases; nucleotides not matched to a gene: 7. Germline V gene data show CDR1 as SGHDT and CDR2 as YYEEEE. The CDR3 nucleotides are TGTGCCAGCAGCTTGGTGGCAAGCGGGGGAACCTACGAGCAGTACTTC. This codes for CASSLVASGGTYEQYF.

In DNA, the CDR3 is TGTGCCAGCAGCTCCCCCGGGGGGGTAGGACACGAGCAGTACTTC. The encoded protein is CASSSPGGVGHEQYF. The rearrangement links TRBV11-2 to TRBJ2-7; 8 positions match TRBD2. V gave up 4 bases and J gave up 5 bases; unmatched junction bases: 10. Germline assignment: CDR1 SGHAT and CDR2 FQNNGV. The CDR3 totals 15 residues.

The V gene is TRBV6-6, the J gene TRBJ1-1; the D is unclear. Between the trimmed V and J ends, which lost 2 bases and 5 bases, there was a span of 12 bases. The CDR3 loop spans 14 amino acids. The germline V gene encodes CDR1 MNHNY and CDR2 SVGAGI (reference sequence). CDR3 region: CASSYREGLTEAFF. Written as DNA, the CDR3 is TGTGCCAGCAGTTACAGGGAGGGCTTGACTGAAGCTTTCTTT.

This clonotype was seen many times. The chain couples TRBV10-3 to TRBJ2-1; the match to TRBD2 covers 11 bases. Germline values: CDR1 ENHRY, CDR2 SYGVKD. The CDR3 has 15 amino acids. V shed 5 bases and J 5 bases; nucleotides not matched to a gene: 5. The CDR3 here is CAISTSGGLNNEQFF. The CDR3 DNA reads as TGTGCCATCAGTACTAGCGGGGGCCTTAACAATGAGCAGTTCTTC.

This clonotype was counted between two and nine times. CDR3 DNA sequence: TGCAGTGCACGCATCGTCGGGGGGTATTTGAACACTGAAGCTTTCTTT. This sequence encodes CSARIVGGYLNTEAFF. The rearrangement links TRBV20-1 to TRBJ1-1; D might be TRBD1 (5 bases). The V end was cut by 6 bases, the J end by 0 bases, with 20 bases between. The germline gives CDR1 DFQATT, CDR2 SNEGSKA (reference sequence). The CDR3 totals 16 residues.

This clonotype was recorded a few times. The gene calls are TRBV7-3 and TRBJ2-1; 7 positions agree with TRBD2. The CDR3 loop spans 17 amino acids. From germline, CDR1 is SGHTA and CDR2 FQGTGA. The V segment lost 5 bases and the J segment 6 bases; nucleotides outside the gene matches: 16. Here the CDR3 DNA reads TGTGCCAGCAGCGCCGAAGTATGGGGGGGAGTGCGCAATGAGCAGTTCTTC. Translating it yields CASSAEVWGGVRNEQFF.

This chain connects TRBV19 to TRBJ2-7; D tentatively fits TRBD1 or TRBD2 (5 bases each). Trimming removed 5 bases from V and 2 bases from J, with 16 bases in between. Germline V gene sequence: CDR1 LNHDA, CDR2 SQIVND (reference sequence). This CDR3 is built from 15 residues. CDR3 residues: CASSPSGTDPYEQYF. The CDR3 coding sequence is TGTGCCAGTAGTCCATCCGGGACGGACCCCTACGAGCAGTACTTC.

V and J are TRBV13 and TRBJ1-2, with 9 bases matching TRBD1. V was clipped by 5 bases and J by 13 bases; unmatched bases: 8. The CDR3 loop spans 12 amino acids. Looked up from germline, CDR1 is PRHDT and CDR2 is FYEKMQ (reference sequence). In nucleotides, the CDR3 is TGTGCCAGCAGCCTCGGACAGGGGTTGGCCACCTTC. Its protein is CASSLGQGLATF.

This chain joins TRBV12-3 or TRBV12-4 and TRBJ1-5; D unresolved. Between the trimmed V and J ends, which lost 3 bases and 7 bases, there was a span of 13 bases. The CDR3 loop spans 14 amino acids. For the CDR3, the DNA is TGTGCCAGCAGTTTGGCCCTAGGGAGGCAGCCCCAGCATTTT. It yields the protein CASSLALGRQPQHF.

This clonotype is termed medium-sized. This chain joins TRBV6-1 and TRBJ1-6; D gene uncertain. The CDR3 is 14 residues long. Trimming stripped 6 bases from V and 7 bases from J, with 13 bases between. Germline V CDR1 and CDR2: MNHNS, SASEGT. The CDR3 protein is CASSPGQKNSPLHF. CDR3 DNA sequence: TGTGCCAGCAGCCCCGGGCAGAAAAATTCACCCCTCCACTTT.

In this sample, this clonotype turned up a few times. The chain is built from TRBV6-1 and TRBJ1-2; maybe TRBD1 (5 bases). Per germline, CDR1 MNHNS and CDR2 SASEGT. V was cut by 9 bases and J by 4 bases, with 15 bases left in between. This CDR3 has 13 amino acids. DNA of the CDR3: TGTGCCAGTCTGCTTAGGGACGGCTATGGCTACACCTTC. It encodes CASLLRDGYGYTF.

This clonotype was found many times. The chain recombines TRBV12-3 or TRBV12-4 with TRBJ1-1, with D possibly matching TRBD1 (5 bases). Trimming took off 6 bases at V and 1 base at J, with 12 bases between the two ends. The CDR3 sequence is 14 residues long. Here the CDR3 reads CASSWGDSNTEAFF. The DNA of the CDR3 is TGTGCCAGCAGCTGGGGGGACTCGAACACTGAAGCTTTCTTT.

There are many counts of this clonotype. The gene calls are TRBV7-2 and TRBJ1-3; 7 nucleotides align to TRBD1. After removal of 7 bases from V and 0 bases from J, the junction contained 6 bases not matched to a gene. The CDR3 covers 15 residues. From germline, CDR1 is SGHTA and CDR2 FQGNSA. The CDR3 here is CASMDRMNSGNTIYF. As DNA, the CDR3 is TGTGCCAGCATGGACAGGATGAACTCTGGAAACACCATATATTTT.

This clonotype was seen once. The chain couples TRBV28 to TRBJ1-2; maybe TRBD1 (5 bases). The CDR3 runs 15 residues. Per the germline V gene, CDR1 is MDHEN and CDR2 is SYDVKM. Trimming left V 3 bases short and J 5 bases short, with 16 bases between. In DNA, the CDR3 is TGTGCCAGCAGTTTCCTGTTGGTGGGGGGTTATGGCTACACCTTC. This gives the protein CASSFLLVGGYGYTF.

V usage is TRBV6-6 and J usage is TRBJ2-3, with D uncertain. The CDR3 extends over 14 amino acids. CDR1 and CDR2 from the germline V gene are MNHNY and SVGAGI (reference sequence). The V end was cut by 4 bases, the J end by 2 bases, with 10 bases between. The CDR3 reads CASSSQANTDTQYF. For the CDR3, the DNA is TGTGCCAGCAGTTCTCAGGCAAACACAGATACGCAGTATTTT.

This clonotype appeared a single time. One end of the junction is discordant with germline, which a read error may explain. The chain carries TRBV7-9 and TRBJ2-1; D possibly corresponds to TRBD2 (5 bases). CDR1 SEHNR and CDR2 FQNEAQ come from the germline V gene (reference sequence). This CDR3 has 15 residues. CDR3 sequence reads: CTSSESPGWYNEQFF. The DNA of the CDR3 is TGTACCAGCAGCGAGAGTCCGGGATGGTACAATGAGCAGTTCTTC.

This clonotype was recorded at least ten times. The V and J genes are TRBV3-1 and TRBJ1-1, with D unclear. Per germline, CDR1 LGHDT and CDR2 YNNKEL (reference sequence). V was clipped by 3 bases and J by 3 bases, with 14 bases between them. The CDR3 runs 15 residues. The CDR3 region is CASSHAYRVDTEAFF. The DNA of the CDR3 is TGTGCCAGCAGCCATGCCTATAGGGTCGACACTGAAGCTTTCTTT.

This clonotype was counted ten times or more. An end of the junction does not agree with germline; a read error may underlie this. CDR3 DNA: TGTGCCAGCAGAGAAGACAGCCCTGGGGCCAACGTCCTGACTTTC. Its translation: CASREDSPGANVLTF. V is TRBV6-1 and J is TRBJ2-6; perhaps TRBD1 as D (5 bases). The CDR3 sequence is 15 residues long. Looked up from germline, CDR1 is MNHNS and CDR2 is SASEGT.

Comments on this clonotype: Relative to the germline gene, one junction end is altered; a read error may explain this. V gene TRBV7-4 combines with J gene TRBJ2-1; 7 bases fit TRBD2. This CDR3 comprises 14 residues. Germline CDR1 is SGHVT and CDR2 is SQSDAQ. CDR3 DNA sequence: TGTACCAGCAGCTTAGAATCTAGCGGATTTGAGCAGTTCTTC. This encodes CTSSLESSGFEQFF. The complete variable domain, with remaining parts taken from reference TRBV7-4 and TRBJ2-1, reads GAGVSQSPRYKVAKRGRDVALRCDSISGHVTLYWYRQTLGQGSEVLTYSQSDAQRDKSGRPSGRFSAERPERSVSTLKIQRTEQGDSAVYLCTSSLESSGFEQFFGPGTRLTVL.

This CDR3 is CASSQDWRGHYGYTF. The CDR3 region has the DNA TGTGCCAGCAGCCAAGATTGGCGGGGGCACTATGGCTACACCTTC. The chain combines TRBV3-1 with TRBJ1-2, with TRBD1 as a possible D gene (6 bases). Germline V gene data show CDR1 as LGHDT and CDR2 as YNNKEL (reference sequence). Trimming took 0 bases from V and 3 from J, leaving 11 bases between them. CDR3 size: 15 residues.

This sequence joins TRBV5-6 and TRBJ2-7; no firm D call. This CDR3 has 12 amino acids. V shed 3 bases and J shed 3 bases, with 7 bases lying between them. Germline V gene data show CDR1 as SGHDT and CDR2 as YYEEEE. For the CDR3, the DNA is TGTGCCAGCAGCTCCTCGGGCTACGAGCAGTACTTC. This sequence encodes CASSSSGYEQYF.

The rearrangement links TRBV4-2 to TRBJ2-7; TRBD1 might be the D (7 bases). Germline V CDR1 and CDR2: LGHNA, YNFKEQ. Trimming took 2 bases from V and 5 from J, leaving 16 bases between them. This CDR3 comprises 15 residues. The CDR3: CASSQSNSGGHEQYF. DNA of the CDR3: TGTGCCAGCAGCCAATCTAATTCAGGGGGGCACGAGCAGTACTTC.

This clonotype was seen only a few times. The V call is TRBV25-1, the J call TRBJ2-7, with D perhaps matching TRBD1 (5 bases). The V end was cut by 7 bases, the J end by 8 bases, with 15 bases between. Germline CDR1 MGHDK, CDR2 SYGVNS. The CDR3 loop spans 12 amino acids. In DNA, the CDR3 is TGTGCCAGCACACCAGGGAATGGGAAGCAGTACTTC. Translating gives CASTPGNGKQYF.

V usage is TRBV27 and J usage is TRBJ2-2; 12 nucleotides match TRBD2. With 5 bases clipped from V and 7 bases from J, the junction kept 8 bases outside the gene matches. Germline CDR1 is MNHEY and CDR2 is SMNVEV (reference sequence). The CDR3 loop spans 16 amino acids. Here the CDR3 DNA reads TGTGCCAGCAGTCTGACTAGCGGGGGCCCCCTCGGGGAGCTGTTTTTT. Amino acids: CASSLTSGGPLGELFF.

The chain carries TRBV29-1 and TRBJ2-1; 8 positions agree with TRBD2. V trimming: 4 bases; J trimming: 6 bases; junction bases outside the gene matches: 11. CDR1 and CDR2 from the germline V gene are SQVTM and ANQGSEA. The CDR3 loop spans 15 amino acids. CDR3: CSVAVGGARINEQFF. CDR3 DNA sequence: TGCAGCGTTGCGGTCGGGGGGGCACGGATCAATGAGCAGTTCTTC.